The 2 T cell receptor beta chains below come from one sample, sequenced in a study of T cell responses to AZD1222 COVID-19 vaccine. The table came from immunoSEQ multiplex PCR; TCRdb's copy has only in-frame clones and leaves some out. This sample has roughly 130,000 clones, with 94% found just once. The source material was peripheral blood, sampled on day 0 of AZD1222 vaccination. Receptor source: an adult in good health.

This chain links TRBV18 with TRBJ1-1, with TRBD1 matching over 7 bases. Trimming at V came to 3 bases and at J to 9 bases, leaving 10 bases not matched to a gene. The CDR3 length is 14 residues. Germline V gene sequence: CDR1 KGHSH, CDR2 LQKENI. The CDR3 reads CASSPKKDRQKAFF. The CDR3 DNA reads as TGTGCCAGCTCACCGAAGAAGGACAGGCAGAAAGCTTTCTTT.

The V call is TRBV12-3 or TRBV12-4, the J call TRBJ1-2; D is uncertain. Trimming removed 4 bases at V and 5 bases at J, with 11 bases between. This CDR3 spans 13 amino acids. Here the CDR3 reads CASSSTPPYGYTF. Here the CDR3 DNA reads TGTGCCAGCAGTTCCACCCCCCCGTATGGCTACACCTTC.